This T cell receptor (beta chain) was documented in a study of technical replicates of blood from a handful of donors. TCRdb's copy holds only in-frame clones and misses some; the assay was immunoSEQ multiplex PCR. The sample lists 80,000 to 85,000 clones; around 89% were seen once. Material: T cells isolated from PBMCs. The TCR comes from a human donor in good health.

The CDR3 bases are TGTGCCAGCAGCTTAGCCCTCGGGTGGACCGGGGAGCTGTTTTTT. It encodes CASSLALGWTGELFF. This rearrangement joins TRBV11-2 to TRBJ2-2; no clear D. Germline V gene sequence: CDR1 SGHAT, CDR2 FQNNGV. The CDR3 runs 15 residues. The ends were cut back, 1 base at V and 5 bases at J, with 11 bases in the middle.